This T cell receptor beta chain was captured in a study of cytomegalovirus exposure and HLA in healthy donors. Assay: immunoSEQ multiplex PCR; the TCRdb copy retains only in-frame clones and omits some. The sample has 75,000 to 90,000 clones, almost 97% seen once. Study findings and constraints: A later analysis found first-cohort TCR clusters tended to co-occur in the 120 validation repertoires.

Worth noting for this clone: What it binds is unknown.

The sample taken for sequencing was PBMCs. This clonotype was sampled from a man between 18 and 35 years old in good health and CMV-seropositive.

The CDR3 sequence: CASSLGTSGTDTQYF. In DNA, the CDR3 is TGTGCCAGCAGTTTGGGGACTAGCGGGACGGATACGCAGTATTTT. The chain joins TRBV27 to TRBJ2-3, with TRBD2 matching over 13 bases. The CDR3 is 15 amino acids. Per germline, CDR1 MNHEY and CDR2 SMNVEV (reference sequence). The ends lost 3 bases at V and 6 bases at J; junction bases unmatched: 3.